The sequence of this T cell receptor beta chain was determined in a study of a mutant IDH1 vaccine in newly diagnosed glioma. Study-level background: The first vaccination came 4-6 weeks after radiotherapy alone, or with temozolomide cycles.

Time point denoted: week 35, safety follow-up. Vaccine doses each comprised 300 ug of mutant IDH1 20-mer peptide, with topical imiquimod. Concerning this clone: Its target is not known.

Trimming removed 0 bases from V and 3 bases from J, with 14 bases in between. Germline lookup yields CDR1 SGHDN and CDR2 FVKESK. The CDR3 runs to 16 residues. Clones were sequenced by immunoSEQ multiplex PCR, and TCRdb holds only the in-frame ones, with some missing. Of about 29,000 clones listed, around 80% are singletons. The chain recombines TRBV14 with TRBJ1-1; tentative D call: TRBD1 (5 bases). The clonotype was recovered from a man in his fifties or sixties with glioma. Sequenced here: PBMCs, sampled from a glioma patient whose treatment included an IDH1 peptide vaccine. The CDR3 is CASSQDGKGMYTEAFF. The CDR3 DNA follows: TGTGCCAGCAGCCAAGATGGGAAGGGGATGTACACTGAAGCTTTCTTT.